The T cell receptor (beta chain) under discussion was sequenced for a study of blood T cell repertoires in COVID-19. Across the whole study: From the United States, Italy and Spain came samples of acute and convalescent COVID-19. T cells, B-cell-depleted T cells, or PBMCs provided the cDNA or gDNA that served as material.

In germline, CDR1 is SGHNT, CDR2 YYREEE (reference sequence). The CDR3 is made up of 16 amino acids. J gave up 1 base and V 0 bases, and 4 bases lay outside the gene matches. In the authors' methods: Cell counts per sample came from amplifying reference gene primers. TCRdb's copy holds only in-frame clones and misses some; the assay was immunoSEQ multiplex PCR. The D gene and trimming were derived from the DNA, and the V and J assignments and clone size from that table. The sample lists around 86,000 clones; around 85% were seen once. The origin of this receptor is an elderly man with acute or convalescent COVID-19. The gene calls are TRBV5-4 and TRBJ2-7; TRBD2 agrees at 10 bases. Sequenced: peripheral blood. The CDR3: CASSLAVAGGSYEQYF. CDR3 nucleotides: TGTGCCAGCAGCTTGGCGGTAGCGGGAGGATCCTACGAGCAGTACTTC.